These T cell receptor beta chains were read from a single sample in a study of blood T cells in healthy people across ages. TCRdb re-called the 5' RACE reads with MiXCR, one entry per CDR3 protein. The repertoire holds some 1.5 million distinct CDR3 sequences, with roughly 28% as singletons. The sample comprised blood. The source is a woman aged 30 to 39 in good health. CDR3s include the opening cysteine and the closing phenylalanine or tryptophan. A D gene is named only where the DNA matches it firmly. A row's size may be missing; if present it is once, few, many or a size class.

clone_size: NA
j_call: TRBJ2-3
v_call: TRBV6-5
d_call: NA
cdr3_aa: CASSYADATGTQYF
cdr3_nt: TGTGCCAGCAGTTACGCGGACGCCACGGGTACGCAGTATTTT

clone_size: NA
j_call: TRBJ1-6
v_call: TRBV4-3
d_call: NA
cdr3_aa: CASSQGQAGGSPLHF
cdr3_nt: TGCGCCAGCAGCCAAGGACAGGCCGGAGGGTCACCCCTCCACTTT

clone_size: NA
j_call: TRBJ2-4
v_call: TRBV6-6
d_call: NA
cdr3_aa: CASSYSESSGQYF
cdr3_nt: TGTGCCAGCAGTTACTCCGAGAGCTCGGGACAGTACTTC

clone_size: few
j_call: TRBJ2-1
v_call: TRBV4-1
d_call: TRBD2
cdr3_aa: CASSQDRRGGQNEQFF
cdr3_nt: TGCGCCAGCAGCCAAGATCGGCGGGGGGGCCAAAATGAGCAGTTCTTC

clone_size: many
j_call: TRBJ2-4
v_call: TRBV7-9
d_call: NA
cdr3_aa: CASRQIRTELAKNIQYF
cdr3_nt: TGTGCCAGCAGGCAGATCAGGACAGAGCTAGCCAAAAACATTCAGTACTTC

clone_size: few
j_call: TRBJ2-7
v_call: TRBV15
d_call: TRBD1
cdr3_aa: CATTAGDSSYNEQYF
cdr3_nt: TGTGCCACCACCGCCGGGGACAGCTCCTACAATGAGCAGTACTTC

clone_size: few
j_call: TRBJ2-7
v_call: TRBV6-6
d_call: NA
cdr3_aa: CATAPSSIYEQYF
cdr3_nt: TGTGCCACCGCCCCCAGTTCTATCTACGAGCAGTACTTC

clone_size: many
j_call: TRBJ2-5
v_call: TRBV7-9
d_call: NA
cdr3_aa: CASSLELSETQYF
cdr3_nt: TGTGCCAGCAGCTTAGAGTTGTCAGAGACCCAGTACTTC

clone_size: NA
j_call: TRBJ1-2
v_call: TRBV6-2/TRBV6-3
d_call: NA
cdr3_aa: CASRYTGSYGYTF
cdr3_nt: TGTGCCAGCAGATATACAGGATCCTATGGCTACACCTTC

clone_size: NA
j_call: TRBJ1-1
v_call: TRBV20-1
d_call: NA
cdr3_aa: CSAIRLPEAFF
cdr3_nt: TGCAGTGCTATCCGACTCCCTGAAGCTTTCTTT

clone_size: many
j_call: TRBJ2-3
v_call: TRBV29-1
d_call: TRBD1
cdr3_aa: CSWTGLFSTDTQYF
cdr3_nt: TGCAGCTGGACAGGGCTCTTTAGCACAGATACGCAGTATTTT

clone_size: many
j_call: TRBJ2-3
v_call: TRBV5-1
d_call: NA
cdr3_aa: CASSYVVPTDTQYF
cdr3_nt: TGCGCCAGCAGCTACGTGGTTCCCACAGATACGCAGTATTTT

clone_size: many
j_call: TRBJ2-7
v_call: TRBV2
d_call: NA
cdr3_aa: CASSIRTGSYEQYF
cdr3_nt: TGTGCCAGCAGTATACGGACCGGCTCCTACGAGCAGTACTTC

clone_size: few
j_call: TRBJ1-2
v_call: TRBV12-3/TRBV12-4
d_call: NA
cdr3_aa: CASSLRTVPRDYGYTF
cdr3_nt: TGTGCCAGCAGTCTGAGGACAGTCCCTAGAGACTATGGCTACACCTTC

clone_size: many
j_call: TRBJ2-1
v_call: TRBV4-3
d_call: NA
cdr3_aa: CASSQEGYNEQFF
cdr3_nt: TGCGCCAGCAGCCAAGAGGGATACAATGAGCAGTTCTTC

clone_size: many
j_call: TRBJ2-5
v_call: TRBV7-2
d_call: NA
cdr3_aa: CASSPVGHGETQYF
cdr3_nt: TGTGCCAGCAGCCCTGTGGGACACGGGGAGACCCAGTACTTC

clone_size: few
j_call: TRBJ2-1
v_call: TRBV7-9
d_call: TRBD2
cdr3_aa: CASSLSHLGGGQVYEQFF
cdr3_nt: TGTGCCAGCAGCTTAAGCCATCTAGGCGGGGGGCAGGTGTATGAGCAGTTCTTC

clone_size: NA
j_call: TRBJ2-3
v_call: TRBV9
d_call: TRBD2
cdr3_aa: CASSVVGTRTDTQYF
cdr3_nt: TGTGCCAGCAGCGTAGTAGGGACTAGAACAGATACGCAGTATTTT

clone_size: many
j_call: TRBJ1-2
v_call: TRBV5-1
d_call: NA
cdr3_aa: CASSLAAEGYGYTF
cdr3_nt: TGCGCCAGCAGCTTGGCCGCCGAAGGCTATGGCTACACCTTC

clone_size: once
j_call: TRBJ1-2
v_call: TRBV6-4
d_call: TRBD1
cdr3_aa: CASSDSSRGTGRGGYTF
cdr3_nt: TGTGCCAGCAGTGACTCGAGCCGGGGGACAGGGAGAGGGGGCTACACCTTC

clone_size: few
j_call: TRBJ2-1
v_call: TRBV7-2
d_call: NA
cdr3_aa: CASSSPVGGRIVEQFF
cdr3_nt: TGTGCCAGCAGCAGTCCCGTCGGGGGGCGAATAGTTGAGCAGTTCTTC

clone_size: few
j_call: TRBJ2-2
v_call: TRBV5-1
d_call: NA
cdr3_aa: CAGRGDANTGELFF
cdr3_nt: TGCGCCGGCCGTGGGGACGCGAACACCGGGGAGCTGTTTTTT

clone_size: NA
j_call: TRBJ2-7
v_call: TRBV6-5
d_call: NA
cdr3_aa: CASSYSGDASYEQYF
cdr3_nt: TGTGCCAGCAGTTACTCGGGGGACGCCTCCTACGAGCAGTACTTC

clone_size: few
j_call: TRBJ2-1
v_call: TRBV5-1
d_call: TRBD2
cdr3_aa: CASRVAGGYNEQFF
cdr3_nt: TGCGCCAGCAGGGTAGCGGGAGGTTACAATGAGCAGTTCTTC

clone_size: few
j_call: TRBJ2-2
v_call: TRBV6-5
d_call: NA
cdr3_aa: CASGRSLNTGELFF
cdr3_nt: TGTGCCAGCGGTAGGTCGCTGAACACCGGGGAGCTGTTTTTT

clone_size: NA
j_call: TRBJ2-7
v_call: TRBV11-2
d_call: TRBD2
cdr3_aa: CASSFTRTSGYEQYF
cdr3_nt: TGTGCCAGCAGTTTCACTCGGACTAGCGGATACGAGCAGTACTTC

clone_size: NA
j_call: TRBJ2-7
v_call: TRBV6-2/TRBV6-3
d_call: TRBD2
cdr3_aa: CATRGLADLSYEQYF
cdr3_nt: TGTGCCACCCGGGGACTAGCGGATCTCTCCTACGAGCAGTACTTC

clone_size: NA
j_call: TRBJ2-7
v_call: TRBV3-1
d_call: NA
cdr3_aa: CASSHLTYEQYF
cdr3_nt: TGTGCCAGCAGCCATCTGACCTACGAGCAGTACTTC

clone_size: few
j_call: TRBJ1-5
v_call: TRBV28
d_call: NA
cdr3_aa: CASRNRPGARQPQHF
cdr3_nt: TGTGCCAGCAGGAACCGCCCGGGGGCCCGTCAGCCCCAGCATTTT

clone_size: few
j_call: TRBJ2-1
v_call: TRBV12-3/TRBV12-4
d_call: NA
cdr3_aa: CASSSVLGTEQFF
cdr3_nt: TGTGCCAGCAGTTCGGTGTTGGGGACCGAGCAGTTCTTC

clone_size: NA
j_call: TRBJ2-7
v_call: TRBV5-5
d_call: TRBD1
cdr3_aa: CASSFRDRGSEQYF
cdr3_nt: TGTGCCAGCAGCTTCCGGGACAGGGGGTCCGAGCAGTACTTC

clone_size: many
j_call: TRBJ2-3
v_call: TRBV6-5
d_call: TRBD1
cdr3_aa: CATKRGQTDTQYF
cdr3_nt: TGTGCCACCAAACGGGGACAGACAGATACGCAGTATTTT

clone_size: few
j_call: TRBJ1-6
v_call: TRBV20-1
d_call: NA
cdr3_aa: CSAREMNRADNSPLHF
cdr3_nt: TGCAGTGCTAGAGAAATGAACAGGGCTGATAATTCACCCCTCCACTTT

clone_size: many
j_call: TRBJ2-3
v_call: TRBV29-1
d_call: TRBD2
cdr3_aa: CSGLRGADTQYF
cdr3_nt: TGCAGCGGACTACGGGGGGCAGATACGCAGTATTTT

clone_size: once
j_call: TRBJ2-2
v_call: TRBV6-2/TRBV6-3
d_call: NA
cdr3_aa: CASSSEASRQDDTGELFF
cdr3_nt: TGTGCCAGCAGTTCGGAGGCTAGTAGACAGGACGACACCGGGGAGCTGTTTTTT

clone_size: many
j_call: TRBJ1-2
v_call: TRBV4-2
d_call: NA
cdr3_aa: CASSQGQTITNYGYTF
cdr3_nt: TGTGCCAGCAGCCAAGGACAGACCATCACTAACTATGGCTACACCTTC

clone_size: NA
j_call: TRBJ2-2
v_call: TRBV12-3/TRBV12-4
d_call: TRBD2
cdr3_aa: CASSPRRLAGPRGTGELFF
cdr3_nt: TGTGCCAGCAGTCCCCGTAGACTAGCGGGGCCGCGAGGCACCGGGGAGCTGTTTTTT

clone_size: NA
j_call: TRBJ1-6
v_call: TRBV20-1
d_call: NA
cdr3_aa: CSAREGRTYNSPLHF
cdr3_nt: TGCAGTGCTAGAGAGGGTCGGACCTATAATTCACCCCTCCACTTT

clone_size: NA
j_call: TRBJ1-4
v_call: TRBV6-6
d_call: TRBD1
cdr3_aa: CASSFLQGASEKLFF
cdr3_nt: TGTGCCAGCAGTTTTCTCCAGGGGGCTAGTGAAAAACTGTTTTTT

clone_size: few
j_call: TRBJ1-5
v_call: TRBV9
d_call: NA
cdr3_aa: CASSVGAAGDQPQHF
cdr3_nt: TGTGCCAGCAGCGTAGGAGCGGCAGGGGATCAGCCCCAGCATTTT